This T cell receptor beta chain originates from a study of CD8+CD57+ T cells in acquired aplastic anemia (dated by TCRdb to between 2017 and 2018). As for the study more broadly: Extracted DNA from sorted CD4+ and CD8+ cells averaged around 3.3 ug, ranging from roughly 0.17 to 27.4 ug. CD8+CD57+ expansion was defined as a frequency above the mean frequency observed in healthy subjects. The investigation overall reported the following: Around 27 CD8+ CDR3 sequences were found in both patients and controls but appeared to be highly expressed in patients and within the immunodominant clones of the patients. Patients and healthy controls showed no significant difference in CD8+ Simpson's diversity (P=0.060).

The CDR3 covers 13 residues, taking in both the cysteine and the phenylalanine. Kept here is only the CDR3 DNA, which spans 39 bases and is read in frame from base 1. Reading the germline V gene gives CDR1 SGHTA and CDR2 FQGNSA. V loses 1 base, J loses 6 bases, and the germline ends lie 7 bases apart. Patients chosen for sequencing had shown expansion of CD8+CD57+ cells by flow cytometry. Every patient had a diagnosis of severe acquired aplastic anemia based on International Study of Aplastic Anemia and Agranulocytosis and Camitta criteria. Patients had received no therapy at the time of blood sampling. In the study, sorted CD4+ and CD8+ blood T cells from patients with severe aplastic anemia and from healthy subjects underwent deep sequencing of TCR repertoires. In the USA, patient enrollment took place under clinicaltrials.gov protocols 00001620, 01623167, 00001397, 00071045, 00081523 and 00961064. Ficoll-Paque density gradient centrifugation was used to isolate peripheral blood mononuclear cells. Before DNA extraction, CD4+ and CD8+ T cells were sorted with FACS or magnetic beads.

Profiling of TCR beta VDJ combinations and CDR3 sequences used genomic DNA as the template. An Illumina HiSeq 2000 was used for TCR repertoire sequencing. The paper's processing steps were these. TRBV/TRBJ rearrangement plots, CDR3 size and DJ length profiles, and Simpson's diversity index were used to assess repertoires. The most abundant DNA sequence in the deep sequencing data was taken as the immunodominant clone. CDR3 amino acid sequences were screened for sharing across subjects and were compared with published repertoires and the VDJdb database. TCRdb applied fastp at Q25 and MiXCR to the public reads, then kept only in-frame beta chains. Duplicate CDR3 protein sequences are folded into a single record with the most common DNA and genes. The V and J calls here are based on TCRdb, not the publication. In all, the sample holds some 150,000 distinct CDR3 sequences, and about two thirds of those were seen once. Of the sample, 35% to 60% is held by the ten largest clones.

A remark on this clonotype: Its antigen remains unidentified. No base-level quality is on record; no much larger clone is a single base apart.

Sequences were obtained from sorted CD4+, CD8+, or CD8+CD57+ T cells (not recorded which) from PBMCs. The receptor's source is a human donor with aplastic anemia. The chain uses TRBV7-2 and TRBJ1-5; the D gene assignment is ambiguous. The CDR3 region reads CASSLGMVQPQHF. The nucleotide sequence reads TGTGCCAGCAGCTTAGGGATGGTTCAGCCCCAGCATTTT.